This TCR beta chain emerged from a study of glioma-infiltrating T cells after dendritic cell vaccination. Background on the study: Monocyte-derived dendritic cells, cultured six to seven days with IL-4 and GM-CSF, were pulsed with autologous tumor lysate. General study points: TCR clonality showed no direct relationship with survival.

Time point reported: after dendritic cell vaccination, including at tumor progression/relapse. Patients had residual fresh-frozen tumor tissue and more than two years of survival data. A note on this clone: Its cognate antigen is unknown.

TCRB CDR3 was amplified from 2 ug genomic DNA or less. Libraries were prepared by immunoSEQ multiplex PCR; TCRdb keeps only in-frame clonotypes and omits some of them. The sample has over 55,000 clones, approximately 83% seen once. CDR1 SGHRS and CDR2 YFSETQ come from the germline V gene. V lost 0 bases to trimming and J lost 5 bases, with 15 bases between them. This CDR3 comprises 16 residues. The sample here was blood, taken after dendritic cell vaccination. The rearrangement links TRBV5-1 to TRBJ2-1; maybe TRBD2 (6 bases). The TCR comes from a human donor with glioblastoma. The CDR3 here is CASSLGGDGWHNEQFF. The CDR3 DNA reads as TGCGCCAGCAGCTTGGGGGGGGATGGCTGGCACAATGAGCAGTTCTTC. The whole variable domain, remainder taken from reference TRBV5-1 and TRBJ2-1, is KAGVTQTPRYLIKTRGQQVTLSCSPISGHRSVSWYQQTPGQGLQFLFEYFSETQRNKGNFPGRFSGRQFSNSRSEMNVSTLELGDSALYLCASSLGGDGWHNEQFFGPGTRLTVL.